The 29 T cell receptor beta chains presented below share a single source sample, sequenced in a study of cytomegalovirus exposure and HLA in healthy donors (TCRdb year 2017). Library preparation used the immunoSEQ multiplex PCR assay. For the multiplex PCR, a mixture combining 60 forward primers for TCR Vbeta segments and 13 reverse primers for TCR Jbeta segments was used. The table comes from immuneACCESS by way of TCRdb, which keeps in-frame sequences with V and J called. Part of the clones is missing from these tables; in studies checked, under half for an unresolved V gene and the rest for unknown reasons. The sample table contains about 130,000 clones; only one count was recorded for over 50% of them. The ten largest make up around 1.6% of the sample. Sequenced input: PBMCs. The receptors originated from a human donor in good health.

In this sample, this clone turned up a few times. This chain joins TRBV18 and TRBJ2-7; 7 bases line up with TRBD1. The CDR3 has 13 amino acids. Germline loops: CDR1 KGHSH, CDR2 LQKENI. J was trimmed by 1 base and V by 6 bases; bases with no gene match: 3. Here the CDR3 reads CASSRQGSYEQYF. In DNA form, the CDR3 reads TGTGCCAGCTCCCGACAGGGTTCCTACGAGCAGTACTTC.

The genes are TRBV9 and TRBJ2-3; D is possibly TRBD2 (5 bases). Germline CDR1 is SGDLS and CDR2 is YYNGEE. Between the trimmed V and J ends, which lost 4 bases and 4 bases, there was a span of 10 bases. The CDR3 loop spans 13 amino acids. The CDR3 region has the DNA TGTGCCAGCAGCCCCCACGGGGCAGATACGCAGTATTTT. It is translated as CASSPHGADTQYF.

In this sample, this clone turned up a few times. This chain uses TRBV10-3 with TRBJ2-1; weak D call: TRBD2 (6 bases). Germline V gene data show CDR1 as ENHRY and CDR2 as SYGVKD. The CDR3 is 15 amino acids. V lost 3 bases, J lost 2 bases, and 11 bases lay in between. The CDR3: CAISDWGGTYNEQFF. The CDR3 coding sequence is TGTGCCATCAGTGATTGGGGCGGGACCTACAATGAGCAGTTCTTC.

This chain joins TRBV6-6 and TRBJ2-7; D is possibly TRBD1 (6 bases). The CDR3 spans 13 residues. The germline V gene has CDR1 MNHNY and CDR2 SVGAGI (reference sequence). Trimming pared 5 bases from V and 5 bases from J, leaving 13 bases between. CDR3 in DNA: TGTGCCAGCAGTACACAGGGAGTGGACGAGCAGTACTTC. This codes for CASSTQGVDEQYF.

The J gene is TRBJ2-3, the V gene TRBV9; tentatively, D is TRBD1 (6 bases). This CDR3 contains 16 residues. Germline CDR1 and CDR2: SGDLS and YYNGEE. Deletions cut 0 bases from V and 0 bases from J, with 11 bases between. CDR3 in amino acids: CASSVVGAPSTDTQYF. CDR3 sequence (DNA): TGTGCCAGCAGCGTAGTGGGGGCGCCTAGCACAGATACGCAGTATTTT.

This chain links TRBV5-1 with TRBJ2-7; TRBD2 matches at 8 bases. Germline V CDR1 and CDR2: SGHRS, YFSETQ. J was trimmed by 0 bases and V by 5 bases; bases with no gene match: 10. The CDR3 is made up of 16 amino acids. The CDR3 reads CASSEDSGASSYEQYF. The CDR3 nucleotides are TGCGCCAGCAGTGAAGATAGCGGGGCCAGCTCCTACGAGCAGTACTTC.

The chain has TRBV7-9 and TRBJ2-7, with D possibly being TRBD2 (6 bases). Germline V gene lookup returns CDR1 SEHNR and CDR2 FQNEAQ (reference sequence). V gave up 9 bases and J gave up 0 bases, with 12 bases separating them. The CDR3 has 13 amino acids. CDR3 nucleotide sequence: TGTGCCAGTCAGGCGGGGAACTCCTACGAGCAGTACTTC. Protein product: CASQAGNSYEQYF.

This clone came up a few times. The CDR3 sequence: CASSPGRGSPYEQYF. The CDR3 DNA reads as TGTGCCAGCAGCCCAGGGAGGGGTTCCCCCTACGAGCAGTACTTC. The genes are TRBV9 and TRBJ2-7; 7 bases are a match to TRBD2. Per germline, CDR1 SGDLS and CDR2 YYNGEE. The CDR3 extends over 15 amino acids. V dropped 4 bases and J dropped 2; count of bases not matched to a gene: 9.

The rearrangement uses TRBV19 and TRBJ2-7; 8 bases line up with TRBD1. J gave up 5 bases and V 5 bases, and 2 bases lay outside the gene matches. The germline CDR1 and CDR2 sequences are LNHDA and SQIVND (reference sequence). This CDR3 is built from 12 residues. The CDR3 spells CASSGGQDEQYF. The DNA for the CDR3 is TGTGCCAGTAGTGGGGGACAGGACGAGCAGTACTTC.

This clone has a handful of counts. The chain has TRBV10-3 and TRBJ2-7; 7 nucleotides line up with TRBD2. This CDR3 has 13 amino acids. The trim removed 6 bases at V and 6 bases at J, leaving 8 bases unmatched. Germline V gene lookup returns CDR1 ENHRY and CDR2 SYGVKD. This CDR3 reads CAIRSGMEGEQYF. The CDR3 nucleotides read TGTGCCATCAGGAGCGGGATGGAGGGCGAGCAGTACTTC.

The CDR3 DNA reads TGTGCCAGTAGGACTACAGGGAACGGGAACACTGAAGCTTTCTTT. It specifies CASRTTGNGNTEAFF. V gene TRBV19 combines with J gene TRBJ1-1, with D possibly being TRBD1 (6 bases). This CDR3 spans 15 amino acids. The germline V gene has CDR1 LNHDA and CDR2 SQIVND (reference sequence). The germline V and J ends were trimmed by 6 bases and 1 base, with 15 bases remaining between them. The variable domain in full, completed from reference TRBV19 and TRBJ1-1, reads DGGITQSPKYLFRKEGQNVTLSCEQNLNHDAMYWYRQDPGQGLRLIYYSQIVNDFQKGDIAEGYSVSREKKESFPLTVTSAQKNPTAFYLCASRTTGNGNTEAFFGQGTRLTVV.

The CDR3 loop reads CASREAGDMNTEAFF. The CDR3 DNA reads TGTGCCAGCAGGGAGGCGGGGGACATGAACACTGAAGCTTTCTTT. The chain joins TRBV6-6 to TRBJ1-1, with D possibly matching TRBD1 (6 bases). V lost 6 bases, J lost 0 bases, and 14 bases lay in between. Germline V gene sequence: CDR1 MNHNY, CDR2 SVGAGI (reference sequence). The CDR3 totals 15 residues.

The chain carries TRBV9 and TRBJ1-4, with D possibly being TRBD1 (5 bases). The ends were cut back, 0 bases at V and 3 bases at J, with 12 bases in the middle. The CDR3 is 16 residues long. The germline V gene has CDR1 SGDLS and CDR2 YYNGEE. The CDR3 coding sequence is TGTGCCAGCAGCGTAGTCCCAGCGGGGGCTAATGAAAAACTGTTTTTT. Its protein product is CASSVVPAGANEKLFF.

The chain carries TRBV7-9 and TRBJ2-5; the match to TRBD1 covers 9 bases. J gave up 5 bases and V 5 bases, and 3 bases lay outside the gene matches. Germline V gene data show CDR1 as SEHNR and CDR2 as FQNEAQ (reference sequence). The CDR3 sequence is 13 residues long. CDR3 coding DNA: TGTGCCAGCAGCCGGGGACAGGGTGAGACCCAGTACTTC. As protein: CASSRGQGETQYF.

J is TRBJ1-4 and V is TRBV7-2; possible D gene TRBD1, 6 bases. The CDR3 runs to 12 residues. Germline V lookup: CDR1 SGHTA, CDR2 FQGNSA. Trimming shortened V by 5 bases and J by 10 bases, and 11 bases separated the two germline ends. CDR3 loop: CASSHRGGKLFF. Written as DNA, the CDR3 is TGTGCCAGCAGCCATAGGGGGGGAAAACTGTTTTTT.

This chain uses TRBV29-1 with TRBJ2-1; unclear D gene. The CDR3 is made up of 14 amino acids. Germline CDR1 and CDR2: SQVTM and ANQGSEA. Trimming took 4 bases from V and 2 from J, leaving 12 bases between them. The CDR3 coding sequence is TGCAGCGTTGCCACACAGAAACCCTACAATGAGCAGTTCTTC. As protein: CSVATQKPYNEQFF.

The gene calls are TRBV10-3 and TRBJ2-7; possibly TRBD1 for D (6 bases). V lost 4 bases, J lost 5 bases, and 12 bases lay in between. This CDR3 region has 13 residues. CDR1 and CDR2 (germline): ENHRY, SYGVKD. The CDR3 loop reads CAISGNRAHEQYF. The CDR3 DNA reads as TGTGCCATCAGTGGGAACAGGGCCCACGAGCAGTACTTC.

The chain joins TRBV29-1 to TRBJ2-5; the match to TRBD2 covers 10 bases. The J call may not be correct, given that the DNA end is closer to TRBJ2-7. The CDR3 covers 13 residues. Germline loops: CDR1 SQVTM, CDR2 ANQGSEA. In DNA, the CDR3 is TGCAGCGTTGTGAGGCTAGCGGGAGACGAGCAGTACTTC. The encoded protein is CSVVRLAGDEQYF.

The V call is TRBV27, the J call TRBJ2-7, with 9 bases identical to TRBD2. The CDR3 is 15 residues long. V gave up 5 bases and J gave up 12 bases; unmatched junction bases: 17. Germline assignment: CDR1 MNHEY and CDR2 SMNVEV (reference sequence). For the CDR3, the DNA is TGTGCCAGCAGTCCTGTTCCGACTAGCGGAGGCTGGGGGTACTTC. This codes for CASSPVPTSGGWGYF.

The chain joins TRBV6-1 to TRBJ1-5, with D perhaps matching TRBD1 (6 bases). Trimming cost V 4 bases and J 4 bases, with 26 bases left between them. The germline V gene encodes CDR1 MNHNS and CDR2 SASEGT. The CDR3 has 19 amino acids. This CDR3 is CASSGDGLSRGSGNQPQHF. CDR3 nucleotide sequence: TGTGCCAGCAGTGGAGACGGGCTTTCCAGGGGCTCGGGAAATCAGCCCCAGCATTTT.

This clone was observed once. This chain connects TRBV28 to TRBJ2-7; D gene unclear. Germline-derived CDR1 and CDR2 are MDHEN and SYDVKM. The CDR3 length is 12 residues. Trimming shortened V by 5 bases and J by 4 bases, and 9 bases separated the two germline ends. The CDR3: CASSLSRYEQYF. CDR3 nucleotide sequence: TGTGCCAGCAGTCTTTCCCGGTACGAGCAGTACTTC. Together with reference TRBV28 and TRBJ2-7, the CDR3 gives the full variable domain: DVKVTQSSRYLVKRTGEKVFLECVQDMDHENMFWYRQDPGLGLRLIYFSYDVKMKEKGDIPEGYSVSREKKERFSLILESASTNQTSMYLCASSLSRYEQYFGPGTRLTVT.

This clone was counted only a few times. The chain is built from TRBV6-5 and TRBJ1-5, with TRBD1 matching 10 bases. The V and J ends lost 6 bases and 6 bases, in that order; junction bases with no gene match: 5. Germline CDR1 is MNHEY and CDR2 is SVGAGI. The CDR3 extends over 14 amino acids. Written as DNA, the CDR3 is TGTGCCAGCAGCCCGACAGGGGGCGGTCAGCCCCAGCATTTT. Its translation: CASSPTGGGQPQHF.

V gene TRBV6-5 combines with J gene TRBJ2-2, with D perhaps TRBD1 (6 bases). Trimming took 6 bases from V and 0 from J, leaving 11 bases between them. The CDR3 is 15 amino acids. Germline CDR1 and CDR2: MNHEY and SVGAGI. The chain's CDR3 is CASRGTLANTGELFF. The DNA of the CDR3 is TGTGCCAGCAGGGGGACACTAGCGAACACCGGGGAGCTGTTTTTT.

The rearrangement joins TRBV11-2 to TRBJ1-1; TRBD1 is a possible D gene (6 bases). This CDR3 is built from 15 residues. Germline V lookup: CDR1 SGHAT, CDR2 FQNNGV. The ends were cut back, 3 bases at V and 1 base at J, with 12 bases in the middle. The CDR3 DNA reads as TGTGCCAGCAGCTTCACGGGACAATCGAACACTGAAGCTTTCTTT. Protein product: CASSFTGQSNTEAFF.

The CDR3 coding sequence is TGTGCCTGGAGTAGAGTAGCGGGATGCTACAATGAGCAGTTCTTC. This translates into CAWSRVAGCYNEQFF. The chain is built from TRBV30 and TRBJ2-1, with TRBD2 identical over 8 bases. The germline gives CDR1 GTSNPN, CDR2 SVGIG (reference sequence). V was clipped by 2 bases and J by 3 bases; unmatched bases: 6. The CDR3 totals 15 residues.

This rearrangement joins TRBV28 to TRBJ1-1; a weak D match, TRBD1 (5 bases). Per germline, CDR1 MDHEN and CDR2 SYDVKM. The CDR3 runs to 14 residues. Trimming took off 5 bases at V and 5 bases at J, with 15 bases between the two ends. The CDR3 protein is CASSTNQGGTEAFF. The CDR3 nucleotides read TGTGCCAGCAGTACCAATCAGGGAGGAACTGAAGCTTTCTTT.

This clone has just one count. This sequence joins TRBV25-1 and TRBJ1-5; TRBD1 matches 7 bases. Germline CDR1 reads MGHDK; CDR2 reads SYGVNS. The junction had 6 bases not matched to a gene; V was cut back by 3 bases and J by 7 bases. The CDR3 covers 14 residues. The CDR3 loop reads CASSETGMGQPQHF. As DNA, the CDR3 is TGTGCCAGCAGTGAGACAGGGATGGGGCAGCCCCAGCATTTT.

The chain combines TRBV7-8 with TRBJ1-4; D might be TRBD1 (5 bases). The length of the CDR3 is 14 residues. Germline lookup yields CDR1 SGHVS and CDR2 FQNEAQ. The ends were cut back, 8 bases at V and 0 bases at J, with 10 bases in the middle. CDR3 protein: CASLRGTTNEKLFF. CDR3 nucleotides: TGTGCCAGCCTAAGGGGCACAACTAATGAAAAACTGTTTTTT.

The chain uses TRBV28 and TRBJ2-2; D possibly corresponds to TRBD1 (6 bases). Per germline, CDR1 MDHEN and CDR2 SYDVKM. CDR3 size: 13 residues. V shed 6 bases and J shed 5 bases, with 10 bases lying between them. The CDR3: CASRYRETGELFF. The CDR3 nucleotides are TGTGCCAGCAGATACAGGGAGACCGGGGAGCTGTTTTTT.